One sample yielded the 10 T cell receptor beta chains listed below, sequenced in a study of radiation and T cells in renal cell carcinoma. Sequenced by immunoSEQ multiplex PCR; TCRdb stores in-frame clones only, minus some. The table records under 25,000 clones, roughly 80% of them present only once. Time point defined: baseline pretreatment blood. Treatment here: 15 Gy SBRT to primary tumor, nephrectomy 4 weeks later. Sequences were derived from blood, sampled from a patient whose treatment included radiotherapy and nephrectomy. These receptors originate from a man aged 55 to 70 with renal cell carcinoma.

V and J are TRBV21-1 and TRBJ2-7. TRBV21-1 is a pseudogene locus. The CDR3 is 8 amino acids. In DNA form, the CDR3 reads TGTGCCCCCCACGAGCAGTACTTC. Protein product: CAPHEQYF.

The V call is TRBV4-3, the J call TRBJ2-1, with 12 bases aligning to TRBD2. The V segment lost 3 bases and the J segment 8 bases; nucleotides outside the gene matches: 11. The CDR3 totals 17 residues. Germline CDR1 is LGHNA and CDR2 is YSLEER. The CDR3 spells CASSQLLAGGTTDEQFF. The CDR3 bases are TGCGCCAGCAGCCAGCTGCTAGCGGGGGGGACTACGGATGAGCAGTTCTTC.

This chain links TRBV21-1 with TRBJ1-2; the D segment call TRBD1 is taken from the table without a DNA check. TRBV21-1 has pseudogene status. CDR3 size: 16 residues. CDR3 coding DNA: TGTGCCAGCAGCTCCCTAAGATGGAGGACAGGGTGCGGCTACACCTTC. Protein sequence: CASSSLRWRTGCGYTF.

Within the sample, this clone is medium-sized (0.01 to 0.1%). This rearrangement joins TRBV4-1 to TRBJ1-5; TRBD1 aligns across 9 bases. In germline, CDR1 is MGHRA, CDR2 YSYEKL. J was trimmed by 7 bases and V by 6 bases; bases with no gene match: 10. This CDR3 contains 15 residues. The CDR3 nucleotides are TGCGCCAGCAGTCGTACAGGGGGCCTAGGACAGCCCCAGCATTTT. It yields the protein CASSRTGGLGQPQHF.

The chain is built from TRBV27 and TRBJ2-7, with 9 bases matching TRBD1. The CDR3 totals 14 residues. Germline V gene lookup returns CDR1 MNHEY and CDR2 SMNVEV (reference sequence). The junction had 10 bases not matched to a gene; V was cut back by 10 bases and J by 3 bases. The CDR3 bases are TGTGCCACGAAACTGGGACAGGGTTTCTACGAGCAGTACTTC. Its translation: CATKLGQGFYEQYF.

The rearrangement joins TRBV19 to TRBJ1-2, with a tentative D call TRBD1 (6 bases). The V end was cut by 7 bases, the J end by 3 bases, with 24 bases between. The germline V gene has CDR1 LNHDA and CDR2 SQIVND (reference sequence). This CDR3 has 17 residues. The CDR3 sequence is CASTRVNGGARDYGYTF. The CDR3 nucleotides are TGTGCCAGTACTAGGGTTAATGGGGGCGCCCGGGACTATGGCTACACCTTC.

The chain joins TRBV7-2 to TRBJ2-7; 11 bases line up with TRBD2. The CDR3 runs to 16 residues. The trim removed 0 bases at V and 2 bases at J, leaving 3 bases unmatched. The germline gives CDR1 SGHTA, CDR2 FQGNSA. In DNA, the CDR3 is TGTGCCAGCAGCTTAGCGTCGACTAGCGGGACCTACGAGCAGTACTTC. Protein product: CASSLASTSGTYEQYF.

The gene calls are TRBV10-3 and TRBJ2-1, with 7 bases identical to TRBD1. The CDR3 totals 13 residues. V lost 10 bases, J lost 7 bases, and 10 bases stayed unmatched. Germline-derived CDR1 and CDR2 are ENHRY and SYGVKD. CDR3 amino acids: CATQGVGINEQFF. In nucleotides, the CDR3 is TGTGCCACCCAGGGGGTCGGGATAAATGAGCAGTTCTTC.

The chain employs TRBV7-2 and TRBJ2-7; D unclear. V lost 5 bases, J lost 3 bases, and 5 bases lay in between. The CDR3 covers 11 residues. Germline CDR1 reads SGHTA; CDR2 reads FQGNSA. CDR3 residues: CASSNYYEQYF. CDR3 coding DNA: TGTGCCAGCAGCAATTACTACGAGCAGTACTTC.

J is TRBJ2-5 and V is TRBV7-2, with 13 positions matching TRBD2. Germline V gene sequence: CDR1 SGHTA, CDR2 FQGNSA. With 7 bases clipped from V and 6 bases from J, the junction kept 8 bases outside the gene matches. CDR3 length: 15 residues. The CDR3 DNA follows: TGTGCCAGCACCCGCGGACTAGCGGGAGATAAGACCCAGTACTTC. It translates to CASTRGLAGDKTQYF.